This TCR beta chain was identified during a study of CD8 T cells in Susac syndrome. CD8+ and CD4+ T cells from blood underwent TCR beta sequencing, which was carried out in a high-throughput format. An input of about 0.5 to 1 ug of RNA was subjected to reverse transcription using random hexamers. TCRdb re-called the immunoSEQ multiplex PCR reads through MiXCR, storing one row per CDR3 protein. The table includes about 100,000 distinct CDR3 sequences, around 95% detected once. The CDR3 consists of 13 residues. Per the germline V gene, CDR1 is MGHRA and CDR2 is YSYEKL. V was clipped by 6 bases and J by 6 bases, with 13 bases between them.

The sequencing input was CD8+ T cells from PBMCs. The V call is TRBV4-1, the J call TRBJ2-3, with D perhaps TRBD1 (5 bases). The TCR comes from a human donor with Susac syndrome. CDR3 amino acids: CASSLGLYDTQYF. The DNA for the CDR3 is TGCGCCAGCAGTCTGGGGCTTTACGATACGCAGTATTTT.